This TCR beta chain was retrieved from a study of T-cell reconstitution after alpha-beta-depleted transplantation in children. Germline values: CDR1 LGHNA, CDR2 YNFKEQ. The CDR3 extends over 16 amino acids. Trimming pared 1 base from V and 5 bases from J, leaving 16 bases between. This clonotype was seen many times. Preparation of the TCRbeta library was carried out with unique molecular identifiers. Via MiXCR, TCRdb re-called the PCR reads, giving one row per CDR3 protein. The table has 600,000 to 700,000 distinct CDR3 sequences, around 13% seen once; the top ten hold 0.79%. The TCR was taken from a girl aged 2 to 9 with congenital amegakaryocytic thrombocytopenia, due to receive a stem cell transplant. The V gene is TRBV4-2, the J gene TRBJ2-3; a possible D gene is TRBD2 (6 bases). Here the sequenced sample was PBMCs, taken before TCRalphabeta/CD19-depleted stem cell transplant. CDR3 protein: CASSQVWTAEGDTQYF. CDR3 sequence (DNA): TGTGCCAGCAGCCAAGTCTGGACGGCGGAGGGAGATACGCAGTATTTT.